What follows are 6 T cell receptor beta chains derived from one specimen sequenced in a study of CD4+ T cells in melanoma (dated 2022 in TCRdb). Library preparation employed the immunoSEQ multiplex PCR assay. TCRdb retrieved this table from immuneACCESS and kept in-frame rearrangements only. Not all clones are present; in checked studies, unresolved V genes account for under half, and no reason is known for the remainder. The sample table holds 13,000 or so clones, of which approximately 72% were seen once. Over 15% of the sample is held by the ten biggest clonotypes. The sample taken for sequencing was cells from a culture (not recorded whether cultured in vitro). These receptors were obtained from a human donor with melanoma.

The rearrangement links TRBV7-2 to TRBJ1-2; tentatively, D is TRBD1 (6 bases). Germline CDR1 and CDR2: SGHTA and FQGNSA. This CDR3 spans 14 amino acids. The germline V and J ends were trimmed by 5 bases and 8 bases, with 18 bases remaining between them. The CDR3 region has the DNA TGTGCCAGCAGCCCCAGATCAGGGGCGCGAGGCTACACCTTC. Amino acid sequence: CASSPRSGARGYTF.

In its sample, this clone was seen a few times. The chain couples TRBV2 to TRBJ2-7; TRBD2 might be the D (6 bases). V was pared by 4 bases and J by 6 bases, with 13 bases between. Germline CDR1 and CDR2: SNHLY and FYNNEI. This CDR3 has 13 amino acids. The DNA of the CDR3 is TGTGCCAGCAGTGCAAGACTAGGTTCCGAGCAGTACTTC. Translating gives CASSARLGSEQYF.

The rearrangement links TRBV9 to TRBJ1-2; TRBD1 agrees at 10 bases. The ends lost 2 bases at V and 2 bases at J; junction bases unmatched: 3. Per the germline V gene, CDR1 is SGDLS and CDR2 is YYNGEE. The CDR3 loop spans 15 amino acids. Written as DNA, the CDR3 is TGTGCCAGCAGCGTGACGGGACAGGGGAACTATGGCTACACCTTC. Its protein product is CASSVTGQGNYGYTF. The full variable domain, with the rest looked up from reference TRBV9 and TRBJ1-2, is DSGVTQTPKHLITATGQRVTLRCSPRSGDLSVYWYQQSLDQGLQFLIQYYNGEERAKGNILERFSAQQFPDLHSELNLSSLELGDSALYFCASSVTGQGNYGYTFGSGTRLTVV.

There are a few counts of this clone. This rearrangement joins TRBV5-1 to TRBJ1-6; 8 bases fit TRBD1. Germline V gives CDR1 SGHRS, CDR2 YFSETQ. This CDR3 is built from 17 residues. With 3 bases clipped from V and 0 bases from J, the junction kept 5 bases outside the gene matches. The CDR3 protein is CASSYGQGDSYNSPLHF. DNA for the CDR3: TGCGCCAGCAGCTACGGACAGGGCGACTCCTATAATTCACCCCTCCACTTT.

V and J are TRBV6-5 and TRBJ2-5; TRBD1 matches at 12 bases. Germline V gene data show CDR1 as MNHEY and CDR2 as SVGAGI. This CDR3 contains 15 residues. V lost 2 bases and J lost 5; bases outside the gene matches: 3. Written as DNA, the CDR3 is TGTGCCAGCAGTTACGGGGACAGGGGGCATGAGACCCAGTACTTC. Its protein product is CASSYGDRGHETQYF.

The chain uses TRBV9 and TRBJ1-2, with 9 bases identical to TRBD1. Germline V gene sequence: CDR1 SGDLS, CDR2 YYNGEE. The ends lost 0 bases at V and 8 bases at J; junction bases unmatched: 8. The CDR3 runs 15 residues. In DNA, the CDR3 is TGTGCCAGCAGCGTAGAGGGGACAGGGCTAAGAGGCTACACCTTC. It is translated as CASSVEGTGLRGYTF.